These T cell receptor beta chains were read from a single sample in a study of cytomegalovirus exposure and HLA in healthy donors. Clones were read by immunoSEQ multiplex PCR, and TCRdb kept only the in-frame ones, dropping some. In the table there are 100,000 or so clones, roughly three quarters of which are singletons. Input material: PBMCs. The receptors originated from a male donor in good health and CMV-seropositive. The CDR3 runs from the conserved cysteine through the conserved F or W. Fields, in order: J gene, V gene, clone size, D gene, CDR3 protein, CDR3 DNA. The D gene is left open where the match is weak. A clone size is listed for some rows: how often the clone was seen (once, few, many), or a class if it is expanded.

>TRBJ2-3|TRBV7-3|-|-
CASSRHVTRGTDTQYF
TGTGCCAGCAGCCGTCATGTTACGCGGGGCACAGATACGCAGTATTTT
>TRBJ2-3|TRBV5-6|few|-
CASSLDLDTQYF
TGTGCCAGCAGCTTGGATCTAGATACGCAGTATTTT
>TRBJ1-1|TRBV9|-|-
CASSAGNLAEAFF
TGTGCCAGCAGCGCAGGGAATTTAGCTGAAGCTTTCTTT
>TRBJ1-6|TRBV7-2|-|-
CASSHRDIINSPLHF
TGTGCCAGCAGCCACAGGGACATCATAAATTCACCCCTCCACTTT
>TRBJ2-3|TRBV7-2|-|-
CASSSNLRDTQYF
TGTGCCAGCAGCTCCAACTTGAGAGATACGCAGTATTTT
>TRBJ2-5|TRBV7-9|-|TRBD2
CASSLVAPSGSETQYF
TGTGCCAGCAGCTTAGTGGCTCCTAGCGGGAGCGAGACCCAGTACTTC
>TRBJ1-2|TRBV29-1|-|-
CSVGAGDNYGYTF
TGCAGCGTTGGGGCAGGTGATAACTATGGCTACACCTTC
>TRBJ2-7|TRBV27|-|-
CASSSGSLPYEQYF
TGTGCCAGCAGTTCGGGGTCTCTCCCCTACGAGCAGTACTTC
>TRBJ1-6|TRBV27|-|-
CASSPMWGFSPLHF
TGTGCCAGCAGTCCGATGTGGGGCTTTTCACCCCTCCACTTT
>TRBJ2-7|TRBV11-2|-|TRBD2
CASSSGGAGDYEQYF
TGTGCCAGCAGCTCCGGGGGGGCGGGAGACTACGAGCAGTACTTC
>TRBJ2-7|TRBV4-1|-|-
CASSQLRGHEQYF
TGCGCCAGCAGCCAGCTCAGGGGCCACGAGCAGTACTTC
>TRBJ1-5|TRBV2|-|-
CASSEGLSNQPQHF
TGTGCCAGCAGTGAAGGGCTTAGCAATCAGCCCCAGCATTTT
>TRBJ2-7|TRBV15|once|TRBD1
CATSSTGVEQYF
TGTGCCACCAGCAGCACAGGGGTCGAGCAGTACTTC
>TRBJ2-7|TRBV6-5|-|TRBD2
CAAAAQRGYEQYF
TGTGCCGCAGCTGCCCAGCGGGGGTACGAGCAGTACTTC
>TRBJ2-7|TRBV5-1|-|-
CASSLALSSYEQYF
TGCGCCAGCAGCTTGGCTCTCTCTAGTTACGAGCAGTACTTC
>TRBJ2-7|TRBV30|-|TRBD1
CACMTGYEQYF
TGTGCCTGCATGACAGGGTACGAGCAGTACTTC
>TRBJ2-3|TRBV7-2|-|-
CASSSRSKTDTQYF
TGTGCCAGCAGCTCCCGGAGTAAGACAGATACGCAGTATTTT
>TRBJ1-2|TRBV28|-|-
CASSFYRSNYGYTF
TGTGCCAGCAGTTTCTACAGGTCTAACTATGGCTACACCTTC
>TRBJ1-1|TRBV5-4|-|-
CASSQQKGLNTEAFF
TGTGCCAGCAGCCAACAGAAAGGTCTGAACACTGAAGCTTTCTTT
>TRBJ2-1|TRBV6-6|few|TRBD2
CASTPGLGGGEQFF
TGTGCCAGCACCCCGGGACTAGGGGGGGGTGAGCAGTTCTTC
>TRBJ1-5|TRBV19|few|-
CASNAGYNQPQHF
TGTGCCAGTAACGCGGGTTACAATCAGCCCCAGCATTTT
>TRBJ2-1|TRBV19|-|TRBD2
CASSRGAGAVGNEQFF
TGTGCCAGTAGTAGAGGAGCGGGAGCCGTAGGGAATGAGCAGTTCTTC
>TRBJ2-3|TRBV19|-|TRBD2
CASSIASGHSDTQYF
TGTGCCAGTAGTATCGCTAGCGGGCACTCAGATACGCAGTATTTT
>TRBJ1-2|TRBV28|-|-
CASSQTGYGYTF
TGTGCCAGCAGCCAAACAGGATACGGCTACACCTTC
>TRBJ1-3|TRBV19|-|-
CASREGHSGNTIYF
TGTGCCAGTAGAGAGGGCCACTCTGGAAACACCATATATTTT
>TRBJ2-4|TRBV27|-|-
CASRTGGSVENIQYF
TGTGCCAGCAGAACCGGAGGGTCTGTCGAAAACATTCAGTACTTC
>TRBJ1-4|TRBV7-9|-|-
CASSLQDEKLFF
TGTGCCAGCAGCTTACAGGATGAAAAACTGTTTTTT
>TRBJ2-3|TRBV4-2|-|TRBD2
CASSQGIGSSGSTDTQYF
TGTGCCAGCAGCCAAGGAATTGGATCTAGCGGGAGCACAGATACGCAGTATTTT
>TRBJ2-3|TRBV30|-|-
CAWSRGFSTDTQYF
TGTGCCTGGAGTAGGGGATTTAGCACAGATACGCAGTATTTT
>TRBJ2-5|TRBV9|-|TRBD2
CASSVGAGGGETQYF
TGTGCCAGCAGCGTAGGTGCGGGAGGCGGAGAGACCCAGTACTTC
>TRBJ2-5|TRBV28|-|TRBD2
CASKKRTSGKETQYF
TGTGCCAGCAAAAAAAGGACTAGCGGGAAAGAGACCCAGTACTTC
>TRBJ2-4|TRBV30|-|TRBD1
CAWSAGQGRDIQYF
TGTGCCTGGAGTGCAGGACAGGGGAGGGACATTCAGTACTTC
>TRBJ2-7|TRBV2|-|TRBD1
CASVGDRGYEQYF
TGTGCCAGCGTCGGTGACAGGGGCTACGAGCAGTACTTC
>TRBJ1-1|TRBV21-1|few|-
CASSPNTEAFF
TGTGCCAGCAGCCCAAACACTGAAGCTTTCTTT
>TRBJ1-5|TRBV28|-|-
CASSINRYNQPQHF
TGTGCCAGCAGTATTAACAGGTACAATCAGCCCCAGCATTTT
>TRBJ2-2|TRBV5-5|few|TRBD2
CASSSLAGVPGELFF
TGTGCCAGCAGCTCACTAGCGGGCGTCCCCGGGGAGCTGTTTTTT
>TRBJ2-3|TRBV27|-|-
CASSPGTTSTDTQYF
TGTGCCAGCAGTCCTGGGACAACGAGCACAGATACGCAGTATTTT
>TRBJ2-1|TRBV4-2|-|-
CASSHLSSYNEQFF
TGTGCCAGCAGCCACCTCTCCTCCTACAATGAGCAGTTCTTC
>TRBJ2-1|TRBV5-1|-|-
CASSLPRQGGNEQFF
TGCGCCAGCAGCCTCCCGCGGCAGGGTGGCAATGAGCAGTTCTTC
>TRBJ2-1|TRBV19|once|TRBD1
CASSIQGAGYNEQFF
TGTGCCAGTAGTATACAGGGGGCGGGATACAATGAGCAGTTCTTC
>TRBJ2-6|TRBV5-1|-|TRBD1
CASSLMGQGAVGANVLTF
TGCGCCAGCAGCTTGATGGGACAGGGGGCAGTTGGGGCCAACGTCCTGACTTTC
>TRBJ2-3|TRBV4-2|-|-
CASSPLADTSTDTQYF
TGTGCCAGCAGCCCTTTAGCGGATACTAGCACAGATACGCAGTATTTT
>TRBJ2-4|TRBV19|-|TRBD1
CASSPRQGARNIQYF
TGTGCCAGTAGTCCTCGACAGGGGGCTAGAAACATTCAGTACTTC
>TRBJ2-1|TRBV5-4|-|TRBD1
CASSSGGTGVIDEQFF
TGTGCCAGCAGCTCGGGCGGGACAGGGGTTATTGACGAGCAGTTCTTC
>TRBJ2-1|TRBV7-2|-|TRBD2
CASSRRWTSGRGGEQFF
TGTGCCAGCAGCCGTCGTTGGACTAGCGGGAGGGGGGGTGAGCAGTTCTTC
>TRBJ1-6|TRBV6-5|-|-
CASTGGYNSPLHF
TGTGCCAGCACCGGGGGTTATAATTCACCCCTCCACTTT
>TRBJ2-7|TRBV5-1|few|TRBD2
CASSLVGGNYEQYF
TGCGCCAGCAGCTTGGTGGGGGGGAACTACGAGCAGTACTTC
>TRBJ1-1|TRBV2|-|TRBD1
CASSELRGRENTEAFF
TGTGCCAGCAGTGAATTAAGGGGGCGGGAGAACACTGAAGCTTTCTTT
>TRBJ2-1|TRBV28|-|-
CASSPSGVGAYNEQFF
TGTGCCAGCAGTCCCTCCGGGGTCGGGGCCTACAATGAGCAGTTCTTC
>TRBJ1-4|TRBV4-1|-|TRBD1
CASSPEKGTGAPSELFF
TGCGCCAGCAGCCCCGAAAAGGGGACAGGGGCGCCCTCGGAACTGTTTTTT
>TRBJ1-1|TRBV27|once|TRBD1
CASSSLGTVDTEAFF
TGTGCCAGCAGTAGCCTCGGGACAGTAGACACTGAAGCTTTCTTT
>TRBJ2-5|TRBV5-1|-|-
CASSGQWQETQYF
TGCGCCAGCAGCGGACAGTGGCAAGAGACCCAGTACTTC